A single sample gave rise to the 10 T cell receptor beta chains below, sequenced in a study of shared T cell receptors in the human thymus (dated by TCRdb to the early 2020s). The library was prepared using the immunoSEQ multiplex PCR assay. This immuneACCESS table, as held by TCRdb, lists in-frame sequences with V and J called but not all clones. Of the missing ones, under half trace to an unresolved V gene in checked studies; the others have no known cause. This sample holds roughly 410,000 clones; around 95% were observed only once. Roughly 0.02% of the sample is taken by the ten largest. The sample taken for sequencing was thymocytes. The receptors stem from a human donor.

V gene TRBV5-4 combines with J gene TRBJ2-7; 7 bases are shared with TRBD1. CDR3 length: 12 residues. Germline CDR1 SGHNT, CDR2 YYREEE (reference sequence). J lost 5 bases, V lost 4 bases, and 3 bases had no gene match. The CDR3 nucleotides are TGTGCCAGCAGCCGACAGGGTGACGAGCAGTACTTC. Protein: CASSRQGDEQYF. The full variable domain, in which reference TRBV5-4 and TRBJ2-7 provide the parts outside the CDR3, is ETGVTQSPTHLIKTRGQQVTLRCSSQSGHNTVSWYQQALGQGPQFIFQYYREEENGRGNFPPRFSGLQFPNYSSELNVNALELDDSALYLCASSRQGDEQYFGPGTRLTVT.

The rearrangement uses TRBV27 and TRBJ2-5, with 9 nucleotides matching TRBD1. V lost 9 bases, J lost 3 bases, and 11 bases stayed unmatched. CDR3 length equals 15 residues. Per the germline V gene, CDR1 is MNHEY and CDR2 is SMNVEV (reference sequence). CDR3 sequence reads: CASGFRTGDEETQYF. The DNA for the CDR3 is TGTGCCAGTGGATTTAGGACAGGGGACGAAGAGACCCAGTACTTC.

The rearrangement uses TRBV7-6 and TRBJ2-3; D is unclear. The germline V gene encodes CDR1 SGHVS and CDR2 FNYEAQ. CDR3 size: 16 residues. Trimming stripped 5 bases from V and 6 bases from J, with 21 bases between. The CDR3 sequence is CASSPHGLHGPDTQYF. The CDR3 DNA is TGTGCCAGCAGCCCTCACGGGCTCCACGGGCCGGATACGCAGTATTTT.

The V call is TRBV5-6, the J call TRBJ2-1; D might be TRBD2 (5 bases). Germline V gene lookup returns CDR1 SGHDT and CDR2 YYEEEE. V was cut by 5 bases and J by 10 bases, with 13 bases left in between. The CDR3 contains 12 residues. DNA of the CDR3: TGTGCCAGCAGTCCCCGGGGTGTAGAGCAGTTCTTC. Translation: CASSPRGVEQFF.

The chain combines TRBV7-9 with TRBJ1-1; D unresolved. The CDR3 spans 11 residues. CDR1 is SEHNR and CDR2 is FQNEAQ in the germline V gene (reference sequence). Trimming took 6 bases from V and 5 from J, leaving 7 bases between them. CDR3 in amino acids: CASSPKTEAFF. In DNA, the CDR3 is TGTGCCAGCAGTCCTAAGACTGAAGCTTTCTTT.

This clone was detected only once. This chain joins TRBV9 and TRBJ2-3; TRBD1 matches at 7 bases. CDR3 length: 18 amino acids. J was trimmed by 0 bases and V by 1 base; bases with no gene match: 11. Germline loops: CDR1 SGDLS, CDR2 YYNGEE. Here the CDR3 reads CASSVHPGQPLSTDTQYF. CDR3 sequence (DNA): TGTGCCAGCAGCGTACACCCGGGACAGCCCCTTAGCACAGATACGCAGTATTTT.

This clone was observed once. The chain joins TRBV7-4 to TRBJ1-2; TRBD1 might be the D (6 bases). V was clipped by 6 bases and J by 4 bases, with 12 bases between them. Germline values: CDR1 SGHVT, CDR2 SQSDAQ. CDR3 length equals 13 residues. CDR3 bases: TGTGCCAGCAGTCCTGGACAGTCCTATGGCTACACCTTC. It yields the protein CASSPGQSYGYTF.

V gene TRBV27 combines with J gene TRBJ2-7, with TRBD1 as a possible D gene (6 bases). The V gene lost 5 bases and the J gene lost 9 bases, with 17 bases spanning the gap. The CDR3 length is 13 residues. Germline CDR1 is MNHEY and CDR2 is SMNVEV (reference sequence). In nucleotides, the CDR3 is TGTGCCAGCAGTCGCACAGGGACGGGCTGGCAGTACTTC. Amino acids: CASSRTGTGWQYF.

The V and J genes are TRBV28 and TRBJ2-3; TRBD2 matches at 8 bases. The germline V gene encodes CDR1 MDHEN and CDR2 SYDVKM. J lost 3 bases, V lost 3 bases, and 14 bases had no gene match. CDR3 length: 18 residues. CDR3 loop: CASSFLQREWVGTDTQYF. CDR3 in DNA: TGTGCCAGCAGTTTCCTTCAGCGGGAGTGGGTCGGAACAGATACGCAGTATTTT. The variable domain in full, with the rest retrieved from reference TRBV28 and TRBJ2-3, is DVKVTQSSRYLVKRTGEKVFLECVQDMDHENMFWYRQDPGLGLRLIYFSYDVKMKEKGDIPEGYSVSREKKERFSLILESASTNQTSMYLCASSFLQREWVGTDTQYFGPGTRLTVL.

The chain combines TRBV5-1 with TRBJ2-3; D call uncertain. This CDR3 spans 15 amino acids. Germline loops: CDR1 SGHRS, CDR2 YFSETQ. V gave up 4 bases and J gave up 1 base, with 13 bases separating them. CDR3 DNA: TGCGCCAGCAGCCTCATTGTTGAGGGCACAGATACGCAGTATTTT. Protein sequence: CASSLIVEGTDTQYF.